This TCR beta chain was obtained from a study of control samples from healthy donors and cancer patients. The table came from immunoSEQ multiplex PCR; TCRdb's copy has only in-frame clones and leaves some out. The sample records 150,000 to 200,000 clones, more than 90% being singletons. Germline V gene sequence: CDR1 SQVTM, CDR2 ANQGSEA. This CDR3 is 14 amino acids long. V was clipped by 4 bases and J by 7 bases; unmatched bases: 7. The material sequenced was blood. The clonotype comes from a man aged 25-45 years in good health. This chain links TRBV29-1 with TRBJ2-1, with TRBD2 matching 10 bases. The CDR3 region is CSVALAGSWNEQFF. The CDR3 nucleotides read TGCAGCGTTGCACTAGCGGGGTCCTGGAATGAGCAGTTCTTC.